This TCR beta chain was identified during a study of CXCR3-negative and CXCR3-positive naive CD8 T cells. Preparation of TRB cDNA libraries relied on 5' RACE carrying UMI labels. Following a re-call of the 5' RACE reads, TCRdb has one entry per CDR3 protein and lacks DNA. The record lists fewer than 95,000 distinct CDR3 sequences, of which the ten most abundant hold over 1.5%. Germline V gene data show CDR1 as SQVTM and CDR2 as ANQGSEA. The CDR3 runs to 11 residues. This clonotype originated in a human donor in good health. Some clones in this sample may be carry-over from other donors' samples. The chain is built from TRBV29-1 and TRBJ2-1. Sequenced sample: naive CXCR3- CD8+ T cells from blood. Subset of the sample: CD45RO-CCR7+CD27+CD95- naive CD8+ T cells lacking CXCR3 (TNR3-). The CDR3 spells CSVGIYNEQFF.